A selection of T cell receptor beta chains follows, all from one sample in a study of cytomegalovirus exposure and HLA in healthy donors. Data came from immunoSEQ multiplex PCR; TCRdb stores just in-frame clones and leaves some out. Among under 200,000 clones listed, roughly 88% were seen once. The sequencing input was PBMCs. The receptors here all came from a man over 45 in good health and CMV-seropositive. CDR3s include the opening cysteine and the closing phenylalanine or tryptophan. D genes are given only for firm matches. Not every row has a clone size; where given, it reads once, few, many or a size class.

V gene,J gene,D gene,CDR3 length,clone size,CDR3 DNA,CDR3 protein
TRBV29-1,TRBJ2-5,TRBD1,13,NA,TGCAGCGTGGACGGGACAGTCCGTGAGACCCAGTACTTC,CSVDGTVRETQYF
TRBV6-1,TRBJ1-2,NA,13,NA,TGTGCCATTGCAACCTCAGGATTTGGTGGCTACACCTTC,CAIATSGFGGYTF
TRBV18,TRBJ1-2,NA,14,NA,TGTGCCAGCTCACCTCCGACAGTCATATATGGCTACACCTTC,CASSPPTVIYGYTF
TRBV5-6,TRBJ2-1,NA,14,NA,TGTGCCAGCAGCTTTGAGGCCTTCGGAAATGAGCAGTTCTTC,CASSFEAFGNEQFF
TRBV4-1,TRBJ2-1,TRBD2,18,NA,TGCGCCAGCAGCTTCGGGACTAGCGGGGGAAGCTCCTACAATGAGCAGTTCTTC,CASSFGTSGGSSYNEQFF
TRBV12-5,TRBJ2-3,TRBD2,17,NA,TGTGCTAGTGGTAAAGGACTAGCGGCCCCTAGCACAGATACGCAGTATTTT,CASGKGLAAPSTDTQYF
TRBV25-1,TRBJ2-5,NA,14,NA,TGTGCCAGCAGGGTGGCGGGGAGTGCGGAGACCCAGTACTTC,CASRVAGSAETQYF
TRBV7-9,TRBJ2-3,NA,14,once,TGTGCCAGCAGCCCCCGGGACTCCACAGATACGCAGTATTTT,CASSPRDSTDTQYF
TRBV4-3,TRBJ2-5,TRBD2,15,NA,TGCGCCAGCAGGGGTAGCGGGACCTTCCAAGAGACCCAGTACTTC,CASRGSGTFQETQYF
TRBV30,TRBJ1-1,TRBD1,14,few,TGTGCCTGGGCCCCCTGGACAGGGAAAGGGTTAGCTTTCTTT,CAWAPWTGKGLAFF
TRBV19,TRBJ2-5,NA,12,once,TGTGCCAGTAGTCCCCGGGGTGAGACCCAGTACTTC,CASSPRGETQYF
TRBV6-4,TRBJ2-1,TRBD2,16,NA,TGTGCCAGCATCCGCGGGAGGGCCGTCTCCTACAATGAGCAGTTCTTC,CASIRGRAVSYNEQFF
TRBV19,TRBJ2-2,NA,20,once,TGTGCCAGTAGTATCCCACCTACTTTGTTACAGGGCCCGAACACCGGGGAGCTGTTTTTT,CASSIPPTLLQGPNTGELFF
TRBV13,TRBJ1-3,TRBD1,16,NA,TGTGCCAGCAGCTTATACTCAGGGGGAGCTGGAAACACCATATATTTT,CASSLYSGGAGNTIYF
TRBV19,TRBJ1-5,NA,14,few,TGTGCCAGTAGAGTGGGGGGAGGATATCAGCCCCAGCATTTT,CASRVGGGYQPQHF
TRBV9,TRBJ1-1,TRBD1,16,NA,TGTGCCAGCAGCCCCCGGACAGGGAGCATGAACACTGAAGCTTTCTTT,CASSPRTGSMNTEAFF
TRBV5-6,TRBJ1-4,NA,15,NA,TGTGCCAGCAGTTCTCCGGGGGGCAGGGGTGAAAAACTGTTTTTT,CASSSPGGRGEKLFF
TRBV10-1,TRBJ1-2,NA,13,NA,TGCGCCAGCAGTGAGTCGGGGCGCTTTGGCTACACCTTC,CASSESGRFGYTF
TRBV19,TRBJ1-4,NA,15,NA,TGTGCCAGTAGTAACCCTCGGGGGGGGGATGAAAAACTGTTTTTT,CASSNPRGGDEKLFF
TRBV6-1,TRBJ1-1,TRBD1,14,NA,TGTGCCAGCAGTCCCGCTTTGACAGGGGCTGAAGCTTTCTTT,CASSPALTGAEAFF
TRBV21-1,TRBJ1-2,NA,15,NA,TGTGCCAGCAGCAAAGGAAACAGGGCCTTCTATGGCTACACCTTC,CASSKGNRAFYGYTF
TRBV6-5,TRBJ1-1,NA,13,NA,TGTGCCAGCATCTCCGGGTTTCCGAAGAAAGCTTTCTTT,CASISGFPKKAFF
TRBV30,TRBJ2-3,TRBD2,15,NA,TGTGCCTGGGATTTAGCGGGAGGGCCAACAGATACGCAGTATTTT,CAWDLAGGPTDTQYF
TRBV5-6,TRBJ1-2,NA,14,NA,TGTGCCAGCAGCTCGGGTCGGGGATTGGGAGGCTACACCTTC,CASSSGRGLGGYTF
TRBV9,TRBJ2-3,TRBD1,15,NA,TGTGCCAGCAGCGCAGGAGGACAGGGGACAGATACGCAGTATTTT,CASSAGGQGTDTQYF
TRBV13,TRBJ2-5,TRBD2,17,few,TGTGCCAGCGCCCACCGGGGCGAGCGGGAGGAGCAAGAGCCCCAGTACTTC,CASAHRGEREEQEPQYF
TRBV5-1,TRBJ1-3,TRBD1,20,NA,TGCGCCAGCAGCTTGGCCGGGAGGGGGCCAGGGGGATCCTCTGGAAACACCATATATTTT,CASSLAGRGPGGSSGNTIYF
TRBV4-1,TRBJ2-3,NA,19,NA,TGCGCCAGCAGCCAAGATTGGGGGAGGATCCCTGGGGGCACAGATACGCAGTATTTT,CASSQDWGRIPGGTDTQYF
TRBV5-4,TRBJ1-1,TRBD1,15,NA,TGTGCCAGCAGCTTGGTGCAGGGGGTTAACACTGAAGCTTTCTTT,CASSLVQGVNTEAFF
TRBV5-4,TRBJ2-1,TRBD2,15,NA,TGTGCCAGCAGCTTGGCCCTAGCGGTAAACAATGAGCAGTTCTTC,CASSLALAVNNEQFF
TRBV28,TRBJ2-5,TRBD1,15,NA,TGTGCCAGCAGTTTCCCTCGACAGGGCCAAGAGACCCAGTACTTC,CASSFPRQGQETQYF
TRBV15,TRBJ2-5,TRBD2,17,NA,TGTGCCACCAGCAAGGGACTAGCGGGAGGGCCGGGGGAGACCCAGTACTTC,CATSKGLAGGPGETQYF
TRBV5-1,TRBJ2-2,TRBD2,17,NA,TGCGCCAGCAGCTTGGCGGGGGGGGGCCTGAACACCGGGGAGCTGTTTTTT,CASSLAGGGLNTGELFF
TRBV5-1,TRBJ2-3,TRBD2,16,NA,TGCGCCAGCAGCCCCGGGAGGTTTGCTAGCACAGATACGCAGTATTTT,CASSPGRFASTDTQYF
TRBV2,TRBJ2-1,TRBD2,16,few,TGTGCCAGCAGTGAGGTGTGGAGCGGGGGGGCCCATGAGCAGTTCTTC,CASSEVWSGGAHEQFF
TRBV5-6,TRBJ2-7,TRBD2,17,NA,TGTGCCAGCAGCTTGGCCGGGGAGGGACTGAAGTCCTACGAGCAGTACTTC,CASSLAGEGLKSYEQYF
TRBV7-8,TRBJ2-7,TRBD2,16,NA,TGTGCCAGCAGCCCCCTCGGGGGGGTCCTCCCCTACGAGCAGTACTTC,CASSPLGGVLPYEQYF
TRBV9,TRBJ2-3,TRBD1,18,once,TGTGCCAGCAGCGTGGCTAAGGACAGGGCCACTAGCACAGATACGCAGTATTTT,CASSVAKDRATSTDTQYF
TRBV7-2,TRBJ2-5,NA,13,NA,TGTGCCAGCAGCTTAGATTCCGGAGAGACCCAGTACTTC,CASSLDSGETQYF
TRBV18,TRBJ2-2,TRBD1,14,few,TGTGCCAGCTCGTCGACAGGGGGGACCGGGGAGCTGTTTTTT,CASSSTGGTGELFF
TRBV29-1,TRBJ2-3,TRBD2,17,NA,TGCAGCGTTGAGTCGGGACTAGCGGGAGGGCCCCAAGCTACGCAGTATTTT,CSVESGLAGGPQATQYF
TRBV4-2,TRBJ1-2,TRBD1,15,NA,TGTGCCAGCAGCCAGGGGACAGGATTGCTATCTGGCTACACCTTC,CASSQGTGLLSGYTF
TRBV9,TRBJ2-1,TRBD2,18,NA,TGTGCCAGCAGCGTAGGGTCGGGACTAGCGGGAGACAGCAATGAGCAGTTCTTC,CASSVGSGLAGDSNEQFF
TRBV23-1,TRBJ1-5,NA,13,NA,TGCGCCAGCAGTCATTGCAGGGGTCAGCCCCAGCATTTT,CASSHCRGQPQHF
TRBV29-1,TRBJ1-1,TRBD1,13,NA,TGCAGCGCAAACAGGGGGCCGAACACTGAGGCTTTCTTT,CSANRGPNTEAFF
TRBV11-1,TRBJ2-2,NA,14,few,TGTGCCAGCAGCTTCGGGGCACAGGGCCCGGAGCTGTTTTTT,CASSFGAQGPELFF
TRBV19,TRBJ2-1,NA,13,NA,TGTGCCAGTAGTATCTCCCAGGACAATGAGCAGTTCTTC,CASSISQDNEQFF